The 3 T cell receptor beta chains presented below share a single source sample, sequenced in a study of T-cell memory formation after mild COVID-19. TCRdb reprocessed the 5' RACE reads via MiXCR and lists one record per CDR3 protein. The sample includes 45,000 to 55,000 distinct CDR3 sequences, approximately 9% of them seen just once. Material for sequencing was PBMCs or a T cell subset sorted from them (not recorded which). Every receptor here comes from an adult woman who had mild COVID-19 (a few samples of this study predate the infection). Cell type and time point are not known.

This clonotype was counted at least ten times. J is TRBJ2-3 and V is TRBV2; D unclear. Germline values: CDR1 SNHLY, CDR2 FYNNEI. The CDR3 has 16 residues. With 4 bases removed from V and 6 bases from J, the gap between germline ends came to 20 bases. The CDR3 DNA sequence: TGTGCCAGCAGTGTTATAGGGAAAGTGTTAGGCGATACGCAGTATTTT. It specifies CASSVIGKVLGDTQYF.

The chain combines TRBV29-1 with TRBJ1-4; D uncertain. Trimming shortened V by 4 bases and J by 8 bases, and 5 bases separated the two germline ends. Germline loops: CDR1 SQVTM, CDR2 ANQGSEA. This CDR3 has 10 amino acids. CDR3 residues: CSVGGEKLFF. DNA of the CDR3: TGCAGCGTTGGTGGCGAAAAACTGTTTTTT.

This clonotype was counted only a few times. This sequence joins TRBV2 and TRBJ2-3; D gene ambiguous. Per germline, CDR1 SNHLY and CDR2 FYNNEI. The CDR3 runs to 12 residues. Trimming took off 1 base at V and 4 bases at J, with 3 bases between the two ends. The CDR3 protein is CASSEGSDTQYF. The CDR3 coding sequence is TGTGCCAGCAGTGAAGGGTCAGATACGCAGTATTTT.